This T cell receptor beta chain comes out of a study of T cells in Graves' hyperthyroidism and ophthalmopathy. Whole-study context: Before treatment of any kind, peripheral blood was taken at initial diagnosis. Whole-study results and caveats: Expanded thyroid clonotypes (above 0.001) were mostly also found in blood. Ophthalmopathy stood apart from stable hyperthyroidism in a 13 V-J model.

RNA transcripts provided the source from which TCR beta CDR3 regions were amplified. The TCR CDR3 was amplified in a first-round RT-PCR using the HTBI primer set. TCRdb re-derived calls from the multiplex PCR reads in MiXCR, one entry per CDR3 protein. The sample carries 530,000 or so distinct CDR3 sequences, roughly a quarter recorded once. This clonotype was counted at least ten times. Its specificity is unknown. Germline values: CDR1 MDHEN, CDR2 SYDVKM. CDR3 length equals 17 residues. The V segment lost 6 bases and the J segment 0 bases; nucleotides outside the gene matches: 12. Orbital computed tomography, thyroid ultrasound, serum thyroxine and TRAb, and clinical symptoms together informed the diagnoses.

The TCR was taken from a woman aged 25-40 years with Graves' ophthalmopathy. The chain combines TRBV28 with TRBJ2-5; 8 nucleotides match TRBD2. The source material was blood. The CDR3 coding sequence is TGTGCCAGCAGCCCGGGACTAGGTACCGGGTACCAAGAGACCCAGTACTTC. As protein: CASSPGLGTGYQETQYF.